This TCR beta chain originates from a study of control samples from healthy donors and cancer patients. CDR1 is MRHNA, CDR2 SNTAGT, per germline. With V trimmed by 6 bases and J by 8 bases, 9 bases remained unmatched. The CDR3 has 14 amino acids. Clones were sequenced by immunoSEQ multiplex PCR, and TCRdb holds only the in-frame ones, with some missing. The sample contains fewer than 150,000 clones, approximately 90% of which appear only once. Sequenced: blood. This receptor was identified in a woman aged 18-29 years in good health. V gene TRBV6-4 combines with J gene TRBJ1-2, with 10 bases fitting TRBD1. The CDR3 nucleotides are TGTGCCAGCAGGAGCGGCCCGGACAGGGGGGGCTACACCTTC. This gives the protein CASRSGPDRGGYTF.